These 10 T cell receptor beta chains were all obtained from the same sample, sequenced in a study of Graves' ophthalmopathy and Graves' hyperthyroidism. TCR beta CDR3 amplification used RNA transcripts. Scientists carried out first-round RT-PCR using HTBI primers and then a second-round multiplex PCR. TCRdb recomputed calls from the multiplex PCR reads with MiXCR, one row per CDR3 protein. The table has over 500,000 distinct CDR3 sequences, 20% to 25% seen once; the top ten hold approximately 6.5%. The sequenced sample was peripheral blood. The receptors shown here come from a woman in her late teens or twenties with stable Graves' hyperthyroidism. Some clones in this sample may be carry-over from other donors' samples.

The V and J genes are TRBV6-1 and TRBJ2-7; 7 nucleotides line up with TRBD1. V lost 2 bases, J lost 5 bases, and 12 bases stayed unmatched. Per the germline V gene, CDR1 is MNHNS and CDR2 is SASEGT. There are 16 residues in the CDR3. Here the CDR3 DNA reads TGTGCCAGCAGTGAAAGGGGAAACATCGACAGGGACGAGCAGTACTTC. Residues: CASSERGNIDRDEQYF.

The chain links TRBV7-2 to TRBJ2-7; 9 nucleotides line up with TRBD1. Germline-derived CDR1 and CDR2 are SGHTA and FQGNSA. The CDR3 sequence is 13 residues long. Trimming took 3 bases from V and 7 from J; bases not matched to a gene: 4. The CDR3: CASSFDRGEEQYF. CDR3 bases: TGTGCCAGCAGCTTCGACAGGGGGGAAGAGCAGTACTTC.

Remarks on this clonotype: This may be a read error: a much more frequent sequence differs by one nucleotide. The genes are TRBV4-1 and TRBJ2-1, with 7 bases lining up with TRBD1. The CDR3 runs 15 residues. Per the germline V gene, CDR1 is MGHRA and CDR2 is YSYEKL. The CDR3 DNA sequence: TGCGCCAGCAGGAATGGGGACAGCTCCTACAATAAGCAGTTCTTC. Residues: CASRNGDSSYNKQFF.

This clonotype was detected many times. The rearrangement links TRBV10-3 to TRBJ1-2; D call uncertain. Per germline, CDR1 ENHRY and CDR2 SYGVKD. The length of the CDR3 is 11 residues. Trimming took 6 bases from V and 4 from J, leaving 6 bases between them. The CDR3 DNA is TGTGCCATCAGAGGATTCTATGGCTACACCTTC. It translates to CAIRGFYGYTF.

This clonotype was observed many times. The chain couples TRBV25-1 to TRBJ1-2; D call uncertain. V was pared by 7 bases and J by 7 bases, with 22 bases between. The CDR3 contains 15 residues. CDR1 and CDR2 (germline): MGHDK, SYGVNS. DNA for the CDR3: TGTGCCAGCAAGGACCCCAGTTGGTCTCGGGGTGGCTACACCTTC. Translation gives CASKDPSWSRGGYTF.

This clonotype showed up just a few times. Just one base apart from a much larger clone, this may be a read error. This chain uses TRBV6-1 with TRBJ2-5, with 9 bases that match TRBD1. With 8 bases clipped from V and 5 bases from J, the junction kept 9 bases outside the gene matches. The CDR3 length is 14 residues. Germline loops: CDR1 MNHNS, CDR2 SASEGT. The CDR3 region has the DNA TGTGCCAGCGACGAGGACAGGGGTGGGGAGACCCAGTACTTC. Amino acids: CASDEDRGGETQYF.

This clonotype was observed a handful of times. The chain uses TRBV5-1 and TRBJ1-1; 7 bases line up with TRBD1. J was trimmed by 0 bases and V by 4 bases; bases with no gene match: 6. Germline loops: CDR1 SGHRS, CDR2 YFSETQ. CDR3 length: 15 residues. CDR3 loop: CASSQGTDLNTEAFF. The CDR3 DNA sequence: TGCGCCAGCAGCCAAGGGACAGACTTGAACACTGAAGCTTTCTTT. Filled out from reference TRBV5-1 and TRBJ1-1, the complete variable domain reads KAGVTQTPRYLIKTRGQQVTLSCSPISGHRSVSWYQQTPGQGLQFLFEYFSETQRNKGNFPGRFSGRQFSNSRSEMNVSTLELGDSALYLCASSQGTDLNTEAFFGQGTRLTVV.

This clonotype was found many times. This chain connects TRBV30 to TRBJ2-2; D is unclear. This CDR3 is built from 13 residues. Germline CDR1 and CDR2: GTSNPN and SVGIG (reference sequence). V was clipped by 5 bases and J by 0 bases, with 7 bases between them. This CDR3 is CAWDPANTGELFF. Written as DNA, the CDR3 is TGTGCCTGGGACCCTGCGAACACCGGGGAGCTGTTTTTT.

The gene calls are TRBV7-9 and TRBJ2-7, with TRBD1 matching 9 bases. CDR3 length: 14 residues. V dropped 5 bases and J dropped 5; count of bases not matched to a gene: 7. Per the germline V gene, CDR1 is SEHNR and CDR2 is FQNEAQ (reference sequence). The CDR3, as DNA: TGTGCCAGCAGCCGCCCGGGACAGGGTAACGAGCAGTACTTC. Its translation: CASSRPGQGNEQYF.

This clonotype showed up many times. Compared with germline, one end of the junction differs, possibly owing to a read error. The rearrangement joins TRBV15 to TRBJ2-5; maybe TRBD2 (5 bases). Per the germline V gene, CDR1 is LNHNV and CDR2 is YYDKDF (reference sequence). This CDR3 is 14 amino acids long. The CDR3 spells CATSISVFKDTQYF. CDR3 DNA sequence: TGTGCCACCAGCATTAGCGTCTTCAAAGACACCCAGTACTTC.